This T cell receptor beta chain was sequenced for a study of T cells in Graves' hyperthyroidism and ophthalmopathy. As for the study in general: Before any treatment, at initial diagnosis, peripheral blood was collected.

TCR beta CDR3 sequences were amplified from RNA transcripts. The study used the HTBI primer set for a first-round RT-PCR of the TCR CDR3. In TCRdb, the multiplex PCR reads were re-called with MiXCR into one record per CDR3 protein. The data show a few hundred thousand distinct CDR3 sequences, roughly 18% seen once. Patients were excluded because of uncontrolled infection, other autoimmune disease, pregnancy or lactation. Diagnoses rested on clinical symptoms, serum thyroxine and TRAb, thyroid ultrasound and orbital computed tomography. The germline V gene encodes CDR1 LGHNT and CDR2 FRNRAP. The CDR3 length is 15 residues. Trimming cost V 4 bases and J 7 bases, with 19 bases left between them. This clonotype was observed at least ten times.

V gene TRBV12-5 combines with J gene TRBJ1-2; no firm D call. Sequenced material: blood. The source is a woman aged 40-49 years with Graves' ophthalmopathy. The CDR3: CASGSTPSKGSGYTF. The CDR3 DNA reads TGTGCTAGTGGTTCCACTCCCTCCAAAGGCTCTGGCTACACCTTC.